This T cell receptor beta chain is from a study of control samples from healthy donors and cancer patients. The V gene's germline CDR1 is SGHTS and CDR2 YDEGEE. The V end was cut by 4 bases, the J end by 9 bases, with 14 bases between. The CDR3 has 13 residues. The data were produced by immunoSEQ multiplex PCR, yet TCRdb's version contains in-frame clones alone and is incomplete. Seen here are tens of thousands of clones, 70% to 90% observed once, and the top ten hold approximately 20%. Sequencing was carried out using blood. This TCR was recovered from a man aged 30 to 39 in good health. V and J are TRBV5-8 and TRBJ2-4, with a possible D match to TRBD2 (5 bases). The CDR3 protein is CASSPTRYGIQYF. As DNA, the CDR3 is TGTGCCAGCAGCCCTACTAGATACGGCATTCAGTACTTC.